Listed below are T cell receptor beta chains from one sample, sequenced in a study of blood T cells in healthy people across ages. From the 5' RACE reads, TCRdb called clonotypes with MiXCR, one entry per CDR3 protein. The repertoire holds roughly 900,000 distinct CDR3 sequences, with roughly 50% as singletons. Sequenced material: blood. The receptors originated from a man younger than 40 in good health. Each CDR3 is given with its conserved first and last residue. The D gene is left open where the match is weak. Clone size is shown for a subset of rows, as once, few, many or a class of expanded clone.

TRBJ2-5,.,TRBV5-1,TRBD1,15,CASSLGDSFQETQYF,TGCGCCAGCAGCTTGGGGGACAGTTTCCAAGAGACCCAGTACTTC
TRBJ2-5,.,TRBV7-9,.,14,CASSTTVGRGSQYF,TGTGCCAGCAGCACAACAGTCGGCCGAGGATCCCAGTACTTC
TRBJ2-1,.,TRBV29-1,.,13,CSVESSWGYEQFF,TGCAGCGTTGAAAGCTCTTGGGGGTATGAGCAGTTCTTC
TRBJ2-3,.,TRBV27,.,17,CASSLSTNQIKPYTQYF,TGTGCCAGCAGTTTGTCGACTAATCAGATAAAGCCCTATACGCAGTATTTT
TRBJ1-2,.,TRBV20-1,TRBD1,14,CSVLDRGVLGGYTF,TGCAGTGTCTTGGACAGGGGAGTTTTGGGAGGCTACACCTTC
TRBJ2-5,few,TRBV6-2/TRBV6-3,.,15,CASSYGTYRGETQYF,TGTGCCAGCAGTTACGGGACCTACCGAGGGGAGACCCAGTACTTC
TRBJ1-2,.,TRBV12-3/TRBV12-4,.,12,CASSLPGWGYTF,TGTGCCAGCAGTTTACCAGGGTGGGGCTACACCTTC
TRBJ2-4,.,TRBV5-1,TRBD2,16,CASSLLEAGGRNIQYF,TGCGCCAGCAGCTTGCTGGAAGCGGGGGGCCGGAACATTCAGTACTTC
TRBJ2-4,many,TRBV12-3/TRBV12-4,TRBD1,14,CASSRDRGLNIQYF,TGTGCCAGCAGTCGCGACAGGGGGTTAAACATTCAGTACTTC
TRBJ2-1,few,TRBV5-1,.,15,CASSPVAGSYNEQFF,TGCGCCAGCAGTCCGGTAGCAGGGTCCTACAATGAGCAGTTCTTC
TRBJ2-2,.,TRBV6-2/TRBV6-3,.,14,CATRRGANTGELFF,TGTGCCACTAGACGGGGCGCGAACACCGGGGAGCTGTTTTTT